The 17 T cell receptor beta chains presented below share a single source sample, sequenced in a study of blood T cell repertoires in COVID-19. TCRdb keeps only in-frame clones here, not all; method: immunoSEQ multiplex PCR. The sample contains about 200,000 clones, approximately 90% of which appear only once. Sequencing used PBMCs or T cells enriched from blood (not recorded which). These receptors were taken from a man between 25 and 39 years old who had recovered from COVID-19.

Here the CDR3 reads CASIGGRGSNQPQHF. Written as DNA, the CDR3 is TGTGCCAGCATCGGCGGCAGGGGTAGCAATCAGCCCCAGCATTTT. The chain carries TRBV2 and TRBJ1-5, with D perhaps TRBD1 (6 bases). The CDR3 consists of 15 residues. Germline CDR1 SNHLY, CDR2 FYNNEI. V dropped 7 bases and J dropped 0 bases, with 13 bases sitting between them.

The V gene is TRBV6-5, the J gene TRBJ1-2; a possible D gene is TRBD1 (5 bases). The CDR3 is 13 residues long. V lost 6 bases, J lost 5 bases, and 13 bases lay in between. In germline, CDR1 is MNHEY, CDR2 SVGAGI. Written as DNA, the CDR3 is TGTGCCAGCAGCATTACCGGGACTTATGGCTACACCTTC. Its translation: CASSITGTYGYTF.

This clone was picked up one time. The rearrangement links TRBV24-1 to TRBJ2-5; possibly TRBD1 for D (5 bases). V dropped 7 bases and J dropped 1 base, with 12 bases sitting between them. The CDR3 spans 14 residues. CDR1 is KGHDR and CDR2 is SFDVKD in the germline V gene. For the CDR3, the DNA is TGTGCCACCAGCTATGACAGTAGCCAAGAGACCCAGTACTTC. Amino acids: CATSYDSSQETQYF.

The V and J genes are TRBV18 and TRBJ2-1; the D is unclear. The CDR3 spans 17 residues. Germline values: CDR1 KGHSH, CDR2 LQKENI. V lost 0 bases to trimming and J lost 3 bases, with 15 bases between them. This chain's CDR3 is CASSPPSPAQNYNEQFF. Written as DNA, the CDR3 is TGTGCCAGCTCACCACCCTCACCAGCGCAAAACTACAATGAGCAGTTCTTC.

The chain uses TRBV9 and TRBJ2-3, with TRBD2 identical over 13 bases. CDR1 is SGDLS, CDR2 YYNGEE, per germline. With V trimmed by 4 bases and J by 4 bases, 6 bases remained unmatched. The CDR3 consists of 16 residues. CDR3 nucleotides: TGTGCCAGCAGCTGGACGGGACTAGCGGGGCCAGATACGCAGTATTTT. Translating it yields CASSWTGLAGPDTQYF.

CDR3 nucleotide sequence: TGCGCCAGCAGCTTGGTGGACAGGAGGGATAATGAGCAGTTCTTC. Its translation is CASSLVDRRDNEQFF. This chain uses TRBV5-1 with TRBJ2-1; maybe TRBD1 (7 bases). V was clipped by 0 bases and J by 7 bases, with 14 bases between them. Germline V gives CDR1 SGHRS, CDR2 YFSETQ. This CDR3 region has 15 residues.

The chain links TRBV5-4 to TRBJ2-7; TRBD2 might be the D (5 bases). Germline V CDR1 and CDR2: SGHNT, YYREEE (reference sequence). V lost 1 base to trimming and J lost 3 bases, with 8 bases between them. CDR3 length equals 13 residues. The CDR3 DNA reads TGTGCCAGCAGCTTGCCAGGAGGCTACGAGCAGTACTTC. It specifies CASSLPGGYEQYF.

The chain carries TRBV7-9 and TRBJ1-1, with unresolved D. CDR1 SEHNR and CDR2 FQNEAQ come from the germline V gene (reference sequence). The CDR3 runs to 13 residues. V lost 4 bases and J 5 bases, leaving 11 bases between the germline ends. The CDR3 loop is CASSSLPGTEAFF. DNA of the CDR3: TGTGCCAGCAGCTCCTTGCCGGGAACTGAAGCTTTCTTT.

V gene TRBV9 combines with J gene TRBJ2-2; 14 bases map to TRBD2. Looked up from germline, CDR1 is SGDLS and CDR2 is YYNGEE. V was clipped by 4 bases and J by 0 bases; unmatched bases: 5. The CDR3 length is 18 residues. The CDR3 protein is CASSSTTSGRANTGELFF. The CDR3 DNA reads TGTGCCAGCAGCTCGACGACTAGCGGGAGGGCGAACACCGGGGAGCTGTTTTTT.

The rearrangement uses TRBV5-6 and TRBJ2-5; TRBD2 agrees at 8 bases. The germline V gene has CDR1 SGHDT and CDR2 YYEEEE. This CDR3 comprises 15 residues. J gave up 5 bases and V 4 bases, and 10 bases lay outside the gene matches. CDR3 sequence (DNA): TGTGCCAGCAGCAATCTCGTAGCGGGGCAGGAGACCCAGTACTTC. Translation: CASSNLVAGQETQYF. The complete variable domain, with remaining parts taken from reference TRBV5-6 and TRBJ2-5, reads DAGVTQSPTHLIKTRGQQVTLRCSPKSGHDTVSWYQQALGQGPQFIFQYYEEEERQRGNFPDRFSGHQFPNYSSELNVNALLLGDSALYLCASSNLVAGQETQYFGPGTRLLVL.

This clone was seen a few times. This chain uses TRBV9 with TRBJ2-3; TRBD2 matches at 11 bases. This CDR3 has 17 amino acids. CDR1 is SGDLS and CDR2 is YYNGEE in the germline V gene. The trim removed 0 bases at V and 6 bases at J, leaving 9 bases unmatched. CDR3 nucleotides: TGTGCCAGCAGCGTAGAGGCTAGCGGGGGGCTGGTGGATACGCAGTATTTT. Its translation: CASSVEASGGLVDTQYF.

The chain recombines TRBV9 with TRBJ1-2; 8 nucleotides agree with TRBD1. Germline trimming cut 1 base from V and 2 bases from J; bases unmatched to any gene: 4. CDR3 length equals 15 residues. Germline-derived CDR1 and CDR2 are SGDLS and YYNGEE. CDR3 DNA sequence: TGTGCCAGCAGCGTATGGGACAGGCCAAACTATGGCTACACCTTC. Protein: CASSVWDRPNYGYTF.

The rearrangement joins TRBV28 to TRBJ2-7, with 10 bases lining up with TRBD1. The CDR3 contains 14 residues. The V and J ends lost 6 bases and 4 bases, in that order; junction bases with no gene match: 6. CDR1 is MDHEN and CDR2 is SYDVKM in the germline V gene. CDR3 sequence: CASSDPGQGYEQYF. The CDR3 DNA is TGTGCCAGCAGCGATCCGGGACAGGGGTACGAGCAGTACTTC.

This clone was seen a handful of times. The chain recombines TRBV4-1 with TRBJ1-1, with a possible D match to TRBD1 (5 bases). Germline CDR1 and CDR2: MGHRA and YSYEKL. The CDR3 is 16 amino acids. V was pared by 0 bases and J by 3 bases, with 14 bases between. DNA for the CDR3: TGCGCCAGCAGCCAAGACGCACAGGAGACGTACACTGAAGCTTTCTTT. Residues: CASSQDAQETYTEAFF.

V is TRBV2 and J is TRBJ2-3, with 8 positions matching TRBD1. This CDR3 has 18 residues. V shed 4 bases, J shed 2 bases, and the junction held 14 bases outside the gene matches. The V gene's germline CDR1 is SNHLY and CDR2 FYNNEI. As DNA, the CDR3 is TGTGCCAGCAGTGCGTTACGGACAGGGCCCCTCAACACAGATACGCAGTATTTT. Translation gives CASSALRTGPLNTDTQYF.

This clone was counted a few times. The chain uses TRBV6-5 and TRBJ1-1; perhaps TRBD1 as D (6 bases). The germline V gene has CDR1 MNHEY and CDR2 SVGAGI. CDR3 length equals 13 residues. Trimming removed 6 bases from V and 5 bases from J, with 13 bases in between. CDR3: CASRQGILTEAFF. For the CDR3, the DNA is TGTGCCAGCAGACAGGGAATTCTTACTGAAGCTTTCTTT.

The chain combines TRBV18 with TRBJ1-1; 9 bases align to TRBD1. The CDR3 has 14 amino acids. V lost 4 bases to trimming and J lost 1 base; unmatched junction nucleotides: 1. The germline gives CDR1 KGHSH, CDR2 LQKENI. The CDR3 protein is CASSRTGENTEAFF. For the CDR3, the DNA is TGTGCCAGCTCACGGACAGGGGAGAACACTGAAGCTTTCTTT.